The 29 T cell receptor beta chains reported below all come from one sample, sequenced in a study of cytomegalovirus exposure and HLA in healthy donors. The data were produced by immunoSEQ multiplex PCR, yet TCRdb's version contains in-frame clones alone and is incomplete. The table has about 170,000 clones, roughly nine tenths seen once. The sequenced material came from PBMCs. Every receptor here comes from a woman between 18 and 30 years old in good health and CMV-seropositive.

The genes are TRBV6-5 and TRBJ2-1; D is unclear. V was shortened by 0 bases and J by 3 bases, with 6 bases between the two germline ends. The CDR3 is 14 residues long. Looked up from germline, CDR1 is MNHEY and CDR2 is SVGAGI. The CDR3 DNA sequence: TGTGCCAGCAGTTACTCATCCTACTACAATGAGCAGTTCTTC. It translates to CASSYSSYYNEQFF.

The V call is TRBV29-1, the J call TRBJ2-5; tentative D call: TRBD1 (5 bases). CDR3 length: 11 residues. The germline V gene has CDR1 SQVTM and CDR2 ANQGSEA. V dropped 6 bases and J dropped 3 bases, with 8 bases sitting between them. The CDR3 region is CSVTGEETQYF. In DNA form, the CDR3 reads TGCAGCGTCACAGGAGAAGAGACCCAGTACTTC.

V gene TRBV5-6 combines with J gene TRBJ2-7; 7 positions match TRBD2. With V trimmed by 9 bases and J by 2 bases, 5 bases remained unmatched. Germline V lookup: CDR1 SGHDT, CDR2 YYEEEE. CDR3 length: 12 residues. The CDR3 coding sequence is TGTGCCACCGGCGGGGGAGCCTACGAGCAGTACTTC. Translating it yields CATGGGAYEQYF.

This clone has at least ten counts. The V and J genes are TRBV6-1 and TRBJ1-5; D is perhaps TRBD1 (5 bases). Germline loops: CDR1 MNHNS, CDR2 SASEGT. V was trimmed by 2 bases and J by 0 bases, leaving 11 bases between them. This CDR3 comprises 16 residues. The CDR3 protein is CASSERPGYSNQPQHF. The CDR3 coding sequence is TGTGCCAGCAGTGAACGTCCAGGGTATAGCAATCAGCCCCAGCATTTT.

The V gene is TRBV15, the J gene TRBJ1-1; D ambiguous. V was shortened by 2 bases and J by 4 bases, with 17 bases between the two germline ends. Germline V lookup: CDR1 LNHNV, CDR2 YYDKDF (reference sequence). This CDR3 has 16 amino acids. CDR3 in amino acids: CATSRPSEGLSTEAFF. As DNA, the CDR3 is TGTGCCACCAGCAGACCCTCAGAGGGTTTGAGCACTGAAGCTTTCTTT.

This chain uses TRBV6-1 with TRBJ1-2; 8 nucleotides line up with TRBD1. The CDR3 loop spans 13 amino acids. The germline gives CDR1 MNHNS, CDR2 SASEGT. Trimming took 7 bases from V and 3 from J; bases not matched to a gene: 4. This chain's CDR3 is CASTQGAYYGYTF. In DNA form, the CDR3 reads TGTGCCAGCACTCAGGGGGCATACTATGGCTACACCTTC.

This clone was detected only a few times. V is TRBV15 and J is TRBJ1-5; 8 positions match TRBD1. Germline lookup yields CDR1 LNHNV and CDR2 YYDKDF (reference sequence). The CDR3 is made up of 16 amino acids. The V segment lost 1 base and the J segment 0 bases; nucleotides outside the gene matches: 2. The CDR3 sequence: CATSRGTGYSNQPQHF. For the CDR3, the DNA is TGTGCCACCAGCAGAGGGACAGGGTATAGCAATCAGCCCCAGCATTTT.

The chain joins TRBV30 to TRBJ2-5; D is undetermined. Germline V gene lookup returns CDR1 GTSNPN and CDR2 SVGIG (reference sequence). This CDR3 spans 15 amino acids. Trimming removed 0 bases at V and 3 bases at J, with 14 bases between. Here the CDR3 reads CAWSVYPRGKETQYF. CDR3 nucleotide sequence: TGTGCCTGGAGTGTATACCCCCGAGGAAAAGAGACCCAGTACTTC.

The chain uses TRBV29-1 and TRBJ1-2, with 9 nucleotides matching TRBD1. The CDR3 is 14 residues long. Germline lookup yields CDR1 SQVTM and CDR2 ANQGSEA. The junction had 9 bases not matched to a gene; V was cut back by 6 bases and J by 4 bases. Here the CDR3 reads CSVPSTGGFYGYTF. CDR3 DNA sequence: TGCAGCGTCCCTTCGACAGGGGGTTTCTATGGCTACACCTTC.

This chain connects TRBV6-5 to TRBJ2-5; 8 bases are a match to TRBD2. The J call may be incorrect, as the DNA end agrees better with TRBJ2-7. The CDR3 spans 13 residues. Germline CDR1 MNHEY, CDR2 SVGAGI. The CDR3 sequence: CASRIAGSYEQYF. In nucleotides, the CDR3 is TGTGCCAGCAGAATAGCGGGATCCTACGAGCAGTACTTC.

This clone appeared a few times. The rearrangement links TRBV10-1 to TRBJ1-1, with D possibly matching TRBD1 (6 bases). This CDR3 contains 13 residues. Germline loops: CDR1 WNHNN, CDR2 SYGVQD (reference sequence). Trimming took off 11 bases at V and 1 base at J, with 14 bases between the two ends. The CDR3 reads CASRGASNTEAFF. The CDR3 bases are TGCGCCTCTCGGGGGGCCTCGAACACTGAAGCTTTCTTT.

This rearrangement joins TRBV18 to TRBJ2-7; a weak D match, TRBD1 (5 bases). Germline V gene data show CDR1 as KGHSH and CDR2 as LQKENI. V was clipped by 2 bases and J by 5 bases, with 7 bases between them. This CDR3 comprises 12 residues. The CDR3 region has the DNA TGTGCCAGCTCACCAGAGACAGACGAGCAGTACTTC. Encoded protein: CASSPETDEQYF.

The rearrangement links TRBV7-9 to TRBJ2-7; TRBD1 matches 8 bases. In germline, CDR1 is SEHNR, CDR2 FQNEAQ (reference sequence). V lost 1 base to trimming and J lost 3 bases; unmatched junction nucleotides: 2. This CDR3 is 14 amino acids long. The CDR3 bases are TGTGCCAGCAGCTTAGACAGGGGGGTCTACGAGCAGTACTTC. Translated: CASSLDRGVYEQYF. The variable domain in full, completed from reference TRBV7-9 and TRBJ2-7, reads DTGVSQNPRHKITKRGQNVTFRCDPISEHNRLYWYRQTLGQGPEFLTYFQNEAQLEKSRLLSDRFSAERPKGSFSTLEIQRTEQGDSAMYLCASSLDRGVYEQYFGPGTRLTVT.

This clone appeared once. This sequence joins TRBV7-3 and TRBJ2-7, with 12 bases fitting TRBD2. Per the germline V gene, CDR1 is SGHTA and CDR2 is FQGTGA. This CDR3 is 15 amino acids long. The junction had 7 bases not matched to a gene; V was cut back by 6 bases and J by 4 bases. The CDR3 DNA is TGTGCCAGCAGTCCTAGACTAGCGGGAGTTTACGAGCAGTACTTC. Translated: CASSPRLAGVYEQYF.

CDR3 in DNA: TGTGCCAGCTCCCCGGGACGCCAGGGGAATGAGCAGTTCTTC. Translation gives CASSPGRQGNEQFF. The chain links TRBV18 to TRBJ2-1, with D perhaps TRBD1 (6 bases). The length of the CDR3 is 14 residues. Germline V gene sequence: CDR1 KGHSH, CDR2 LQKENI. Deletions cut 6 bases from V and 7 bases from J, with 16 bases between. Together with reference TRBV18 and TRBJ2-1, the CDR3 gives the full variable domain: NAGVMQNPRHLVRRRGQEARLRCSPMKGHSHVYWYRQLPEEGLKFMVYLQKENIIDESGMPKERFSAEFPKEGPSILRIQQVVRGDSAAYFCASSPGRQGNEQFFGPGTRLTVL.

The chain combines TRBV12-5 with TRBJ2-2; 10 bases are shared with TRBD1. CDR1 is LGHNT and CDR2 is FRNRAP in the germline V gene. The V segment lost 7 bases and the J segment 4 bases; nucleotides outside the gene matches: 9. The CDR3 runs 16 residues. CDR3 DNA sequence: TGTGCTAGTGCCCCCTGGAGGGACAGGGGCACCGGGGAGCTGTTTTTT. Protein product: CASAPWRDRGTGELFF.

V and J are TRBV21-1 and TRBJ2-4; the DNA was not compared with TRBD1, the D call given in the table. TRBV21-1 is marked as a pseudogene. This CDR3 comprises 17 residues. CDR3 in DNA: TGTGCCAGCAGCAAAGTACCGACAGAGGCTTGCGGAAACATTCAGTACTTC. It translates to CASSKVPTEACGNIQYF.

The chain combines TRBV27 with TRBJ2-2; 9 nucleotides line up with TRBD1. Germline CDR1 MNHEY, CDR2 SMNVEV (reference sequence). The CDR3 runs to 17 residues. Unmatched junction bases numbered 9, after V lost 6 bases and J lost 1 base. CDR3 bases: TGTGCCAGCAGCCAAACGGGGGACAGGGAGAACACCGGGGAGCTGTTTTTT. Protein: CASSQTGDRENTGELFF.

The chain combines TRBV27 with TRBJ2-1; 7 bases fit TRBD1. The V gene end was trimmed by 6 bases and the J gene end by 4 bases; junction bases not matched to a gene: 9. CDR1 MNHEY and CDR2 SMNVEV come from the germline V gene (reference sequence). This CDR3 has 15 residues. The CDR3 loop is CASRPVGGSYNEQFF. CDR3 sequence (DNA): TGTGCCAGCAGGCCCGTAGGGGGCTCATACAATGAGCAGTTCTTC.

As DNA, the CDR3 is TGCGCCAGCCGGGAACAGGGGGGGTACAATGAGCAGTTCTTC. It encodes CASREQGGYNEQFF. The chain couples TRBV5-1 to TRBJ2-1, with D possibly being TRBD1 (8 bases). V gave up 7 bases and J gave up 4 bases, with 15 bases separating them. From germline, CDR1 is SGHRS and CDR2 YFSETQ. The CDR3 runs 14 residues.

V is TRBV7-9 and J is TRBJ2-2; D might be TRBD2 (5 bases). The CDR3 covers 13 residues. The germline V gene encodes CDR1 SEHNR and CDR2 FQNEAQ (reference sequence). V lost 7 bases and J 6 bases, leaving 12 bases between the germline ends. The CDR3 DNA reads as TGTGCCAGCAAATTCGAGGGAGCCGGGGAGCTGTTTTTT. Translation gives CASKFEGAGELFF.

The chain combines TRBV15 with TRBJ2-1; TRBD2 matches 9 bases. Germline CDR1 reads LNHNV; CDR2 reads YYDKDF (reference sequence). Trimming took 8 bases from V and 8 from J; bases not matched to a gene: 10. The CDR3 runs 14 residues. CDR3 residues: CATLPGLAFDEQFF. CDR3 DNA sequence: TGTGCCACCTTACCGGGACTAGCATTCGATGAGCAGTTCTTC.

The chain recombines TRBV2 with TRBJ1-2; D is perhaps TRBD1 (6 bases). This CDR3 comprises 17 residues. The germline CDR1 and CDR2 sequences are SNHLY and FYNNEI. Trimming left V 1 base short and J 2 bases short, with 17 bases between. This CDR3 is CASSEGTAFWENYGYTF. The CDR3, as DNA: TGTGCCAGCAGTGAAGGGACAGCCTTTTGGGAAAACTATGGCTACACCTTC.

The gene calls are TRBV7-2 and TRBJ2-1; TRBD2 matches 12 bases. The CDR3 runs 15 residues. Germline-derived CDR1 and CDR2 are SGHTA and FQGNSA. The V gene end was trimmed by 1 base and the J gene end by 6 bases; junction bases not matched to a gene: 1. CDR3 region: CASSLGTSGTNEQFF. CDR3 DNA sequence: TGTGCCAGCAGCTTAGGGACTAGCGGGACCAATGAGCAGTTCTTC.

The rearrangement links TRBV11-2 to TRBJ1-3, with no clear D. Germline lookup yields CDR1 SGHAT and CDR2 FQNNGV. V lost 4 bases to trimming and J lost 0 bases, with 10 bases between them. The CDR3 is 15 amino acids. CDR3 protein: CASSSTVFSGNTIYF. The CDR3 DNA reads TGTGCCAGCAGCTCCACAGTATTCTCTGGAAACACCATATATTTT.

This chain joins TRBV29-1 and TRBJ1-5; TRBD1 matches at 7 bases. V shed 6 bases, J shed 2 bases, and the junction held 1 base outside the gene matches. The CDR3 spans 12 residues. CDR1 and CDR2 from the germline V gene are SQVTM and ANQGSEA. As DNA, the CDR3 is TGCAGCGTGGGGACAGGCAATCAGCCCCAGCATTTT. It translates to CSVGTGNQPQHF.

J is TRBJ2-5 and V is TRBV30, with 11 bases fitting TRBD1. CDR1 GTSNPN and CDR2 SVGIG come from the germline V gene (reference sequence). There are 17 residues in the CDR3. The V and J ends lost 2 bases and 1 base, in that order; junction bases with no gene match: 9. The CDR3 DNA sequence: TGTGCCTGGAGTCCAAGACCGGGACAGGGGGTCCAAGAGACCCAGTACTTC. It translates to CAWSPRPGQGVQETQYF.

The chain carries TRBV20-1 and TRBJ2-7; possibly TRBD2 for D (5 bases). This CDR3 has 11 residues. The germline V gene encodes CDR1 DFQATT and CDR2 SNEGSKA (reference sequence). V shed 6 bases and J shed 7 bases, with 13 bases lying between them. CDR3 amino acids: CSATRAWEQYF. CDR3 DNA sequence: TGCAGTGCCACTAGAGCGTGGGAGCAGTACTTC.

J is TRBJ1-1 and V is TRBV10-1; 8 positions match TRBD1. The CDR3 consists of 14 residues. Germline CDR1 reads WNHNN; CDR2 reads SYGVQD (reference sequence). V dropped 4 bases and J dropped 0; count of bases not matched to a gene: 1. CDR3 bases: TGCGCCAGCAGTGCAGGGGGCTTGAACACTGAAGCTTTCTTT. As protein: CASSAGGLNTEAFF.